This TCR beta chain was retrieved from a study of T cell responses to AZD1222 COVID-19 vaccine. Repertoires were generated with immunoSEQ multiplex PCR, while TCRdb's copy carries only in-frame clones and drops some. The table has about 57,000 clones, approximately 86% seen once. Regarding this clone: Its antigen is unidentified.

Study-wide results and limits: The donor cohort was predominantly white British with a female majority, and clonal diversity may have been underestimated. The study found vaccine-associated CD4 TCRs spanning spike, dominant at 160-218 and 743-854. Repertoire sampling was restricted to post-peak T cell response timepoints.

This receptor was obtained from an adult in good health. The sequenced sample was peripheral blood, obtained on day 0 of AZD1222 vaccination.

CDR3 bases: TGTGCCAGCAGCCCACCTGGGGGAGGAAGGATCGAGCAGTACTTC. Residues: CASSPPGGGRIEQYF. The rearrangement joins TRBV7-2 to TRBJ2-7; a possible D gene is TRBD2 (6 bases). The CDR3 is 15 amino acids. Trimming pared 5 bases from V and 6 bases from J, leaving 20 bases between. The V gene's germline CDR1 is SGHTA and CDR2 FQGNSA. The variable domain in full, with the rest retrieved from reference TRBV7-2 and TRBJ2-7, is GAGVSQSPSNKVTEKGKDVELRCDPISGHTALYWYRQSLGQGLEFLIYFQGNSAPDKSGLPSDRFSAERTGGSVSTLTIQRTQQEDSAVYLCASSPPGGGRIEQYFGPGTRLTVT.